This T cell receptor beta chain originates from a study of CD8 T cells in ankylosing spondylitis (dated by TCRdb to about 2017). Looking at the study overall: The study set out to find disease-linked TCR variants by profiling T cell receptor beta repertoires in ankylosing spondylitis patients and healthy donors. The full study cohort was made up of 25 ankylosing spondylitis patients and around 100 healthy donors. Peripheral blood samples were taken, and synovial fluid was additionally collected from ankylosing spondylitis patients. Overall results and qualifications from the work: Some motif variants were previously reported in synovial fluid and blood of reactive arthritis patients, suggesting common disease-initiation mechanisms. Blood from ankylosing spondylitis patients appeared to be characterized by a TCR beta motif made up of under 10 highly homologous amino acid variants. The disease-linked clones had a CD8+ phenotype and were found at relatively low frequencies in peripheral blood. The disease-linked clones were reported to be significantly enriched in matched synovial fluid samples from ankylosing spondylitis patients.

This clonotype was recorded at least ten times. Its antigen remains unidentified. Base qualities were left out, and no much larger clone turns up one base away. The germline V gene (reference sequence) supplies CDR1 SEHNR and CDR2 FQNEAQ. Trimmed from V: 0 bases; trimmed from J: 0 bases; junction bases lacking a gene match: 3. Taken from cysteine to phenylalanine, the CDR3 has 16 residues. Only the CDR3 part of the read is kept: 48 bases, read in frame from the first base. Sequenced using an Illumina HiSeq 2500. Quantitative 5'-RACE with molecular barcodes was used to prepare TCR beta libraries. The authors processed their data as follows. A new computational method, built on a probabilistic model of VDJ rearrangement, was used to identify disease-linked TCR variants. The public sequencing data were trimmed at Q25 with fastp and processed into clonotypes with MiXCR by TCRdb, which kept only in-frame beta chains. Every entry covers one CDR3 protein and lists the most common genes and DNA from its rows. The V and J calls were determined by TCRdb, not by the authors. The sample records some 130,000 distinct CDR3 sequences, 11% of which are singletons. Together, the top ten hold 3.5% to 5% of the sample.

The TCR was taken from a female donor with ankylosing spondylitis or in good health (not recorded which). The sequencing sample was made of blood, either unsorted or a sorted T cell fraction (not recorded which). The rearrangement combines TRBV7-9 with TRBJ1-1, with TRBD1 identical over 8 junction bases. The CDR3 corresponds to CASSLARTGLNTEAFF. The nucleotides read TGTGCCAGCAGCTTAGCGCGGACAGGGCTGAACACTGAAGCTTTCTTT. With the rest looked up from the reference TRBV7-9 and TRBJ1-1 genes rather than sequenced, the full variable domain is DTGVSQNPRHKITKRGQNVTFRCDPISEHNRLYWYRQTLGQGPEFLTYFQNEAQLEKSRLLSDRFSAERPKGSFSTLEIQRTEQGDSAMYLCASSLARTGLNTEAFFGQGTRLTVV.